This T cell receptor (beta chain) stems from a study of shared clonotypes between healthy human individuals. On the study more broadly: Each donor had three CD4 naive, three CD4 memory, two CD8 naive and one CD8 memory plate. General observations from the study: Compared with clonotypes that all four donors shared, non-shared clonotypes had lower generation probabilities. The sharing of approximately 5.1% of naive CD4 clonotypes was seen across a handful of donors.

With respect to this clone: Its antigen is not known.

Splitting of each subset's genomic DNA was done evenly across several immunoSEQ plates. TCRdb's table, derived via immunoSEQ multiplex PCR, lists solely in-frame clones and lacks some. This sample has about 1 million clones; about 75% occur once, and the top ten carry around 1.5%. The germline CDR1 and CDR2 sequences are MDHEN and SYDVKM. The CDR3 has 16 residues. Between the trimmed V and J ends, which lost 7 bases and 5 bases, there was a span of 20 bases. Specimen: memory CD4+ T cells sorted from blood. Subset indicated: CD45RA-negative fraction. This TCR was sampled from a young man in good health. V gene TRBV28 combines with J gene TRBJ2-2, with D uncertain. The CDR3 DNA sequence: TGTGCCAGCACCTCTTCGTGGCGTCGTAAGACCGGGGAGCTGTTTTTT. Its protein product is CASTSSWRRKTGELFF.